This T cell receptor (beta chain) was obtained from a study of human T cells and chemical hapten exposure. The germline V gene has CDR1 MGHRA and CDR2 YSYEKL. This CDR3 spans 16 amino acids. The V gene end was trimmed by 2 bases and the J gene end by 4 bases; junction bases not matched to a gene: 5. Time point reported: patch test 3, about 24 weeks after DPC sensitization. The treatment here: therapeutic diphenylcyclopropenone sensitization with weekly scalp DPC. Individual cDNA molecules each carried unique molecular identifiers attached by the library. TCRdb independently ran MiXCR on the RACE reads; one entry per CDR3 protein. Of approximately 86,000 distinct CDR3 sequences listed, roughly 11% are singletons.

The V call is TRBV4-1, the J call TRBJ1-5; 10 positions match TRBD1. This TCR came from a woman aged 30 to 39 with alopecia areata. Some clones in this sample may be carry-over from other donors' samples. Sequencing used whole blood, obtained in connection with sensitization to the hapten diphenylcyclopropenone (DPC). CDR3 loop: CASSQPRTGGNQPQHF. CDR3 coding DNA: TGCGCCAGCAGCCAACCGCGGACAGGGGGAAATCAGCCCCAGCATTTT.